A single sample is the source of the 21 T cell receptor beta chains below, sequenced in a study of OX40 agonist ivuxolimab in advanced cancers. Clones were sequenced by immunoSEQ multiplex PCR, and TCRdb holds only the in-frame ones, with some missing. There are about 25,000 clones in the sample; around 81% occur only once, and around a quarter lies in the top ten. Sample: CD4+ or CD8+ T cells sorted from blood, taken in a trial of the OX40 agonist ivuxolimab. These receptors all come from an adult with an advanced solid tumor such as melanoma, head and neck, liver or kidney cancer.

The V call is TRBV19, the J call TRBJ2-3, with a possible D match to TRBD2 (6 bases). Trimming stripped 5 bases from V and 6 bases from J, with 9 bases between. Germline V gene lookup returns CDR1 LNHDA and CDR2 SQIVND (reference sequence). The CDR3 spans 12 residues. The CDR3 is CASSAGFDTQYF. The CDR3 nucleotides read TGTGCCAGTAGTGCGGGGTTTGATACGCAGTATTTT.

V gene TRBV6-6 combines with J gene TRBJ2-7; D possibly matches TRBD1 or TRBD2 (5 bases each). This CDR3 comprises 16 residues. V gave up 1 base and J gave up 4 bases, with 17 bases separating them. The germline V gene has CDR1 MNHNY and CDR2 SVGAGI (reference sequence). The chain's CDR3 is CASSYYDNPGRYEQYF. The DNA for the CDR3 is TGTGCCAGCAGTTACTACGACAATCCGGGACGGTACGAGCAGTACTTC.

The chain links TRBV2 to TRBJ1-4, with no clear D. The V gene lost 1 base and the J gene lost 8 bases, with 11 bases spanning the gap. The germline V gene has CDR1 SNHLY and CDR2 FYNNEI. CDR3 length: 14 residues. CDR3 residues: CASSEGRGWEKLFF. The DNA of the CDR3 is TGTGCCAGCAGTGAAGGCAGAGGGTGGGAAAAACTGTTTTTT.

The chain is built from TRBV6-6 and TRBJ1-2, with a possible D match to TRBD1 (5 bases). V lost 4 bases and J 4 bases, leaving 10 bases between the germline ends. The CDR3 has 13 amino acids. In germline, CDR1 is MNHNY, CDR2 SVGAGI (reference sequence). The CDR3 DNA is TGTGCCAGCAGTTCATCAGGGTTCTATGGCTACACCTTC. It yields the protein CASSSSGFYGYTF.

The chain is built from TRBV28 and TRBJ1-6; D is ambiguous. V shed 6 bases and J shed 5 bases, with 11 bases lying between them. This CDR3 is built from 14 residues. Per germline, CDR1 MDHEN and CDR2 SYDVKM. The CDR3 sequence: CASSPTVNNSPLHF. In DNA form, the CDR3 reads TGTGCCAGCAGCCCTACGGTGAATAATTCACCCCTCCACTTT.

This clone was seen once. The chain employs TRBV4-1 and TRBJ2-7; 9 bases match TRBD1. The CDR3 has 16 amino acids. Trimming cost V 0 bases and J 2 bases; bases outside gene matches: 5. CDR1 and CDR2 (germline): MGHRA, YSYEKL. The CDR3 reads CASSQETYRGPYEQYF. The CDR3 nucleotides read TGCGCCAGCAGCCAAGAAACTTACAGGGGGCCCTACGAGCAGTACTTC.

The genes are TRBV7-8 and TRBJ1-4; 8 nucleotides align to TRBD1. Unmatched junction bases numbered 9, after V lost 1 base and J lost 8 bases. The CDR3 spans 16 residues. The germline CDR1 and CDR2 sequences are SGHVS and FQNEAQ. CDR3 region: CASSLGRGQESEKLFF. The CDR3 DNA is TGTGCCAGCAGCTTAGGGAGGGGACAGGAAAGCGAAAAACTGTTTTTT.

The chain uses TRBV28 and TRBJ2-1, with TRBD1 matching 12 bases. The CDR3 consists of 15 residues. Losses at the gene ends were 6 bases for V and 8 bases for J; bases not matched to a gene: 8. Germline values: CDR1 MDHEN, CDR2 SYDVKM. The CDR3 nucleotides read TGTGCCAGCAGAATTGTGGGACAGGGGGCTGATGAGCAGTTCTTC. Its protein is CASRIVGQGADEQFF.

This rearrangement joins TRBV28 to TRBJ1-1; 10 nucleotides agree with TRBD1. J gave up 11 bases and V 7 bases, and 4 bases lay outside the gene matches. CDR3 length: 11 amino acids. Germline-derived CDR1 and CDR2 are MDHEN and SYDVKM. CDR3 loop: CASIQDRGAFF. Written as DNA, the CDR3 is TGTGCCAGCATCCAGGACAGGGGGGCTTTCTTT.

The rearrangement links TRBV9 to TRBJ2-1; D may match TRBD1 or TRBD2 (5 bases each). Germline CDR1 SGDLS, CDR2 YYNGEE. The CDR3 consists of 18 residues. The V and J ends lost 4 bases and 0 bases respectively, with 20 bases between them. The CDR3 sequence: CASSRYEWGKVSYNEQFF. Here the CDR3 DNA reads TGTGCCAGCAGCCGTTATGAGTGGGGGAAGGTCTCCTACAATGAGCAGTTCTTC.

The CDR3 DNA reads TGTGCCTGGGGACAGGCGGCTAACGAGCAGTACTTC. Translation: CAWGQAANEQYF. V is TRBV7-9 and J is TRBJ2-7; 8 bases are a match to TRBD1. V dropped 11 bases and J dropped 5; count of bases not matched to a gene: 8. In germline, CDR1 is SEHNR, CDR2 FQNEAQ (reference sequence). CDR3 size: 12 residues.

The V gene is TRBV2, the J gene TRBJ2-7; 13 positions agree with TRBD2. This CDR3 spans 16 amino acids. From germline, CDR1 is SNHLY and CDR2 FYNNEI. The V segment lost 7 bases and the J segment 4 bases; nucleotides outside the gene matches: 10. CDR3 sequence: CASNGGTSGIVYEQYF. CDR3 coding DNA: TGTGCCAGCAACGGAGGGACTAGCGGGATCGTATACGAGCAGTACTTC.

This chain connects TRBV6-5 to TRBJ1-5; TRBD1 matches at 9 bases. The germline V gene has CDR1 MNHEY and CDR2 SVGAGI. J gave up 5 bases and V 6 bases, and 5 bases lay outside the gene matches. The CDR3 is made up of 14 amino acids. CDR3 in amino acids: CASRTGQGYQPQHF. The CDR3 nucleotides read TGTGCCAGCAGAACGGGACAGGGATATCAGCCCCAGCATTTT.

The chain carries TRBV5-4 and TRBJ2-1, with 7 bases lining up with TRBD2. Germline CDR1 and CDR2: SGHNT and YYREEE (reference sequence). There are 12 residues in the CDR3. The junction had 1 base not matched to a gene; V was cut back by 3 bases and J by 7 bases. CDR3 bases: TGTGCCAGCAGCTCACTAGCGAATGAGCAGTTCTTC. Protein sequence: CASSSLANEQFF.

The rearrangement joins TRBV9 to TRBJ1-1; 8 bases align to TRBD1. This CDR3 is built from 12 residues. CDR1 is SGDLS and CDR2 is YYNGEE in the germline V gene. The junction had 6 bases not matched to a gene; V was cut back by 3 bases and J by 11 bases. The CDR3 DNA reads as TGTGCCAGCAGCGGACAGGGGAAAGGTGCTTTCTTT. This encodes CASSGQGKGAFF.

CDR3 sequence (DNA): TGCGCCAGCAGCCAGGGACAGGGGACTGAAGCTTTCTTT. It is translated as CASSQGQGTEAFF. The chain uses TRBV4-1 and TRBJ1-1, with 10 bases that match TRBD1. The CDR3 contains 13 residues. Germline V gene data show CDR1 as MGHRA and CDR2 as YSYEKL. V trimming: 3 bases; J trimming: 5 bases; junction bases outside the gene matches: 0.

This clone turned up a few times. This rearrangement joins TRBV28 to TRBJ1-1; maybe TRBD1 (5 bases). Germline V gives CDR1 MDHEN, CDR2 SYDVKM. The CDR3 runs 14 residues. V was trimmed by 4 bases and J by 1 base, leaving 10 bases between them. CDR3 in amino acids: CASSYGTANTEAFF. In DNA, the CDR3 is TGTGCCAGCAGTTACGGGACGGCGAACACTGAAGCTTTCTTT. Full variable domain (rest looked up from reference TRBV28 and TRBJ1-1): DVKVTQSSRYLVKRTGEKVFLECVQDMDHENMFWYRQDPGLGLRLIYFSYDVKMKEKGDIPEGYSVSREKKERFSLILESASTNQTSMYLCASSYGTANTEAFFGQGTRLTVV.

In the case of this clone: This likely comes from a read error, as the CDR3 has no conserved phenylalanine or tryptophan at its end. No DNA is shown, since the ends of the CDR3 on it are uncertain; the CDR3 is the one TCRdb lists. CDR3 sequence reads: CASSSGTGFFV. The rearrangement uses TRBV28 and TRBJ1-5; the table's D gene call, TRBD1, was not cross checked with the DNA. Including both end residues, the CDR3 is 11 amino acids long. Germline CDR1 is MDHEN and CDR2 is SYDVKM.

In the case of this clone: Within the sample, other DNA sequences also encode this same CDR3. The CDR3 DNA follows: TGCGCCAGCAGCCAAGTTTCCGGGAGCGGAGAGACCCAGTACTTC. It specifies CASSQVSGSGETQYF. V usage is TRBV4-1 and J usage is TRBJ2-5, with D possibly matching TRBD2 (6 bases). Germline CDR1 MGHRA, CDR2 YSYEKL. V lost 1 base and J lost 4, with 13 bases in between. CDR3 length: 15 amino acids.

The chain couples TRBV25-1 to TRBJ1-4; no clear D gene. Germline CDR1 MGHDK, CDR2 SYGVNS. The CDR3 contains 14 residues. Between the trimmed V and J ends, which lost 3 bases and 0 bases, there was a span of 5 bases. The CDR3 coding sequence is TGTGCCAGCAGTGACAGTGCAACTAATGAAAAACTGTTTTTT. As protein: CASSDSATNEKLFF.

As concerns this clone: At one boundary the junction diverges from the germline segment, which might be a read error. The rearrangement joins TRBV5-1 to TRBJ2-7; 9 bases are shared with TRBD1. This CDR3 contains 15 residues. The germline gives CDR1 SGHRS, CDR2 YFSETQ. CDR3 coding DNA: TGCGACAGCAACGTTGGAGGGACAGGGACCTACGAGCAGTACTTC. It is translated as CDSNVGGTGTYEQYF. Using reference TRBV5-1 and TRBJ2-7 for the parts outside the CDR3, the full variable domain is KAGVTQTPRYLIKTRGQQVTLSCSPISGHRSVSWYQQTPGQGLQFLFEYFSETQRNKGNFPGRFSGRQFSNSRSEMNVSTLELGDSALYLCDSNVGGTGTYEQYFGPGTRLTVT.